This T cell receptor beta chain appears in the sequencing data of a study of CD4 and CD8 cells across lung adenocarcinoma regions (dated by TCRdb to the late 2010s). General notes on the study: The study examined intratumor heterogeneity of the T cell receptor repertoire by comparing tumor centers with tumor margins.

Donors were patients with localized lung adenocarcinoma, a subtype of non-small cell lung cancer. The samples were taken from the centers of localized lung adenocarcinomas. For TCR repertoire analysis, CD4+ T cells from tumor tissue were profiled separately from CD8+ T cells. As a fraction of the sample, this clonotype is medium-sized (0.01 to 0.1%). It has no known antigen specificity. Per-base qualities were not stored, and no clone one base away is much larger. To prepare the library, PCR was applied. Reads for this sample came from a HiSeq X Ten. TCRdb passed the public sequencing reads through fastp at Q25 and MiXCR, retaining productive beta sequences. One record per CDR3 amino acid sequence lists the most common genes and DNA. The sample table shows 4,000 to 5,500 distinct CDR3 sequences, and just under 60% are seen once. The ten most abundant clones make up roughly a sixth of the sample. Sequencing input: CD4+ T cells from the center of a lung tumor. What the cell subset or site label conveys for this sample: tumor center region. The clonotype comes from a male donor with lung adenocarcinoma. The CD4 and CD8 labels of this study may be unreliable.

This receptor carries the CDR3 CASNTGGAANYGYTF. The bases read TGTGCCAGCAATACCGGGGGAGCAGCTAACTATGGCTACACCTTC. The chain was built from TRBV6-1 and TRBJ1-2; the best D guess is TRBD1, with 5 bases matching. Per the germline V gene, MNHNS is the CDR1 and SASEGT is the CDR2. Trimming takes 7 bases from V and 0 bases from J, and the germline ends sit 15 bases apart. The CDR3 starts with the cysteine, ends with the phenylalanine, and has 15 residues. Only the CDR3 region is kept as DNA, spanning 45 bases read in frame from base 1.